This T cell receptor beta chain appears in the sequencing data of a study of Graves' ophthalmopathy and Graves' hyperthyroidism. Trimming removed 2 bases from V and 3 bases from J; junction bases left unmatched: 0. The V gene's germline CDR1 is MNHEY and CDR2 SVGEGT. The CDR3 loop spans 14 amino acids. In its sample, this clonotype was seen many times. RNA served as the template for amplifying TCR beta CDR3 regions. An initial RT-PCR round employing HTBI primers preceded a second-round multiplex PCR. TCRdb reanalysed the multiplex PCR reads using MiXCR and keeps one entry per CDR3 protein. The sample shows some 390,000 distinct CDR3 sequences, 18% of them seen only once.

The V gene is TRBV6-2 or TRBV6-3, the J gene TRBJ2-7, with 11 bases that match TRBD1. Source material: peripheral blood. The source of this sequence is a woman in her late teens or twenties with Graves' ophthalmopathy. CDR3 DNA sequence: TGTGCCAGCAGTTACGGGACAGGGGGCTACGAGCAGTACTTC. Its translation is CASSYGTGGYEQYF.